The clone carrying this TCR beta chain was picked up a small number of times. What it binds is not known. The purity of all sorted populations exceeded 95%. The ends lost 2 bases at V and 8 bases at J; junction bases unmatched: 8. Germline CDR1 LNHNV, CDR2 YYDKDF (reference sequence). The CDR3 is 16 amino acids. The sample originates from a study of beta chain features in type 1 diabetes. At the level of the study: Researchers looked at fewer than 120,000,000 sorted cells across all samples.

Of the isolated RNA, all was reverse transcribed, and so the sequenced material was expressed TCRB transcripts. Data came from immunoSEQ multiplex PCR; TCRdb stores just in-frame clones and leaves some out. The repertoire holds around 180,000 clones, with 10% to 15% as singletons. General observations from the study: The question of HLA type influencing TCRB rearrangement was one that remained unresolved here.

The clonotype was recovered from a woman under 30 in good health. The sequencing sample was made of central memory CD4+ T cells from blood. The chain couples TRBV15 to TRBJ1-4, with 10 bases identical to TRBD1. The CDR3, as DNA: TGTGCCACCAGCAGAAAGCCGGGACAGGGGAGGGAAAAACTGTTTTTT. Encoded protein: CATSRKPGQGREKLFF.